This T cell receptor (beta chain) was sequenced in a study of OX40 agonist ivuxolimab in advanced cancers. Study-level background: Averaging 60 years in age, with a range of about 23 to 79, the cohort was approximately 84% male.

Findings of the study overall: CD8+ T cells (on average) carried more expanded clones than CD4+ T cells.

About this clone: Antigen: not known.

The CDR3 is 14 residues long. V lost 0 bases and J lost 6; bases outside the gene matches: 1. Germline CDR1 and CDR2: SGHDN and FVKESK. Profiling relied on immunoSEQ multiplex PCR, and the TCRdb table lists in-frame clones only, not all of them. The sample lists roughly 80,000 clones; under 90% were seen once. The chain employs TRBV14 and TRBJ2-2, with 7 bases identical to TRBD2. This material consisted of CD4+ or CD8+ T cells sorted from blood, taken in a trial of the OX40 agonist ivuxolimab. The receptor comes from an adult with an advanced solid tumor such as melanoma, head and neck, liver or kidney cancer. CDR3 DNA: TGTGCCAGCAGCCAAGATCGGGGGGCCGGGGAGCTGTTTTTT. As protein: CASSQDRGAGELFF.